What follows are 28 T cell receptor beta chains derived from one specimen sequenced in a study of HIV-infected patients and healthy controls (dated by TCRdb to the mid-2010s). The method was 5' RACE. Sequencing relied on an Illumina MiSeq. Using SuperScript III with primers targeting the alpha and beta constant regions, around 530 ng of RNA was reverse transcribed. Separate libraries for the alpha and beta chains were generated through chain-specific third strand synthesis that incorporated multiplexing indices. The public sequencing data were trimmed at Q25 with fastp and processed into clonotypes with MiXCR by TCRdb, which kept only in-frame beta chains. Rows matching on CDR3 protein sequence are summarized as one entry with the most common DNA and genes. This sample comprises approximately 18,000 distinct CDR3 sequences, over 7% of them detected only once. The ten largest clones take up more than 2% of the sample.

Whole blood was used without cell fractionation, so all unsorted peripheral T cells were reflected in the repertoire. The source material was blood. These receptors were taken from an adult in good health.

The gene calls are TRBV5-1 and TRBJ2-5; 8 bases line up with TRBD2. The length of the CDR3 is 14 residues. CDR1 and CDR2 from the germline V gene are SGHRS and YFSETQ. V trimming: 0 bases; J trimming: 3 bases; junction bases outside the gene matches: 1. The CDR3 nucleotides read TGCGCCAGCAGCTTGGAACTAGCGGAAGAGACCCAGTACTTC. It is translated as CASSLELAEETQYF.

This clonotype was recorded at least ten times. The chain links TRBV5-6 to TRBJ1-2; no clear D. V lost 0 bases, J lost 8 bases, and 8 bases lay in between. Germline V gene sequence: CDR1 SGHDT, CDR2 YYEEEE. The CDR3 is 12 residues long. CDR3 nucleotide sequence: TGTGCCAGCAGCTTGGTCGGAGCAGGCTACACCTTC. Translating gives CASSLVGAGYTF. The complete variable domain, with remaining parts taken from reference TRBV5-6 and TRBJ1-2, reads DAGVTQSPTHLIKTRGQQVTLRCSPKSGHDTVSWYQQALGQGPQFIFQYYEEEERQRGNFPDRFSGHQFPNYSSELNVNALLLGDSALYLCASSLVGAGYTFGSGTRLTVV.

This clonotype was recorded many times. V gene TRBV5-1 combines with J gene TRBJ1-1, with D possibly TRBD1 on 5 matching bases. Germline V gene data show CDR1 as SGHRS and CDR2 as YFSETQ. Trimming left V 5 bases short and J 1 base short, with 15 bases between. This CDR3 has 15 amino acids. CDR3 in DNA: TGCGCCAGCAGACAATTGCTCCAGGGGAACACTGAAGCTTTCTTT. As protein: CASRQLLQGNTEAFF.

This clonotype came up once. The V and J genes are TRBV2 and TRBJ2-3; no firm D call. The length of the CDR3 is 13 residues. Trimming took 6 bases from V and 6 from J, leaving 13 bases between them. The germline V gene encodes CDR1 SNHLY and CDR2 FYNNEI. For the CDR3, the DNA is TGTGCCAGCAGACCTAACACGGTTGATACGCAGTATTTT. Encoded protein: CASRPNTVDTQYF.

This clonotype rates as medium-sized. The chain's CDR3 is CASRREGKLNEKLFF. The CDR3 DNA is TGTGCCAGCCGGCGGGAGGGCAAACTGAATGAAAAACTGTTTTTT. This chain uses TRBV6-6 with TRBJ1-4; D is unresolved. Germline-derived CDR1 and CDR2 are MNHNY and SVGAGI (reference sequence). The ends were cut back, 8 bases at V and 5 bases at J, with 18 bases in the middle. There are 15 residues in the CDR3.

This clonotype rates as medium-sized. The V gene is TRBV29-1, the J gene TRBJ2-1; D tentatively fits TRBD1 or TRBD2 (5 bases each). The length of the CDR3 is 13 residues. Trimming removed 0 bases at V and 7 bases at J, with 10 bases between. Germline V gene data show CDR1 as SQVTM and CDR2 as ANQGSEA. The CDR3 coding sequence is TGCAGCGTTGAAGATGGGGGTCCTAATGAGCAGTTCTTC. Translation: CSVEDGGPNEQFF.

Ten or more counts support this clonotype. This chain uses TRBV3-1 with TRBJ2-5; no clear D gene. Looked up from germline, CDR1 is LGHDT and CDR2 is YNNKEL (reference sequence). Trimming stripped 4 bases from V and 4 bases from J, with 10 bases between. The CDR3 spans 13 residues. The CDR3 bases are TGTGCCAGCAGCCCTCTAGTGAGAGAGACCCAGTACTTC. This codes for CASSPLVRETQYF.

This clonotype has more than one count but fewer than ten. The J gene is TRBJ2-3, the V gene TRBV18; 7 bases fit TRBD2. The CDR3 sequence is 15 residues long. Germline loops: CDR1 KGHSH, CDR2 LQKENI. J lost 0 bases, V lost 1 base, and 1 base had no gene match. The CDR3 reads CASSPRLASTDTQYF. The CDR3 nucleotides read TGTGCCAGCTCACCACGACTAGCTAGCACAGATACGCAGTATTTT.

The sample holds many counts of this clonotype. For the CDR3, the DNA is TGTGCCAGCTTCCGGGGACAGGGATTCCGTGGCTACACCTTC. It codes for CASFRGQGFRGYTF. The V call is TRBV19, the J call TRBJ1-2; 9 bases align to TRBD1. The J segment lost 7 bases and the V segment lost 9 bases, leaving 12 bases of the junction unmatched. Germline V gene data show CDR1 as LNHDA and CDR2 as SQIVND (reference sequence). This CDR3 is 14 amino acids long.

This clonotype was observed at least ten times. This sequence joins TRBV24-1 and TRBJ2-2; no definite D call. CDR3 length equals 13 residues. The germline CDR1 and CDR2 sequences are KGHDR and SFDVKD. V shed 0 bases and J shed 9 bases, with 7 bases lying between them. DNA of the CDR3: TGTGCCACCAGTGATTTGCAACTAAGGGAGCTGTTTTTT. It codes for CATSDLQLRELFF.

In its sample, this clonotype was seen many times. V usage is TRBV29-1 and J usage is TRBJ2-3; D is ambiguous. Germline V gives CDR1 SQVTM, CDR2 ANQGSEA. The V end lost 6 bases, the J end lost 0 bases, and 16 bases lay between the germline ends. This CDR3 region has 15 residues. In DNA, the CDR3 is TGCAGCGTCGTACAAGGAACTCCTAGCACAGATACGCAGTATTTT. The encoded protein is CSVVQGTPSTDTQYF.

This clonotype was seen more than once but under ten times. The chain couples TRBV27 to TRBJ2-7; the D gene is possibly TRBD1 (6 bases). Trimming stripped 4 bases from V and 0 bases from J, with 19 bases between. The CDR3 is 17 amino acids. Germline lookup yields CDR1 MNHEY and CDR2 SMNVEV (reference sequence). The CDR3 reads CASSSPLVQGHSYEQYF. The CDR3 DNA reads as TGTGCCAGCAGTTCTCCCCTGGTTCAGGGGCACTCCTACGAGCAGTACTTC.

By proportion, this clonotype is medium-sized. V usage is TRBV6-6 and J usage is TRBJ2-3; TRBD2 matches at 9 bases. The CDR3 runs to 14 residues. With V trimmed by 7 bases and J by 4 bases, 6 bases remained unmatched. Germline values: CDR1 MNHNY, CDR2 SVGAGI (reference sequence). CDR3 sequence reads: CASKDSGSSDTQYF. CDR3 coding DNA: TGTGCCAGCAAGGATAGCGGGAGCTCAGATACGCAGTATTTT.

The rearrangement uses TRBV18 and TRBJ2-3; D possibly corresponds to TRBD1 (6 bases). The V and J ends lost 2 bases and 0 bases respectively, with 12 bases between them. The CDR3 extends over 16 amino acids. Germline V gene sequence: CDR1 KGHSH, CDR2 LQKENI. This CDR3 reads CASSPLSGQSTDTQYF. In DNA form, the CDR3 reads TGTGCCAGCTCACCATTATCGGGACAAAGCACAGATACGCAGTATTTT. The full variable domain, with the rest looked up from reference TRBV18 and TRBJ2-3, is NAGVMQNPRHLVRRRGQEARLRCSPMKGHSHVYWYRQLPEEGLKFMVYLQKENIIDESGMPKERFSAEFPKEGPSILRIQQVVRGDSAAYFCASSPLSGQSTDTQYFGPGTRLTVL.

This clonotype was counted at least ten times. This rearrangement joins TRBV28 to TRBJ1-2; D gene uncertain. There are 15 residues in the CDR3. Germline lookup yields CDR1 MDHEN and CDR2 SYDVKM. V was clipped by 5 bases and J by 4 bases, with 17 bases between them. For the CDR3, the DNA is TGTGCCAGCAGTCCCCCCGTCGACCGTATCTATGGCTACACCTTC. Translated, it gives CASSPPVDRIYGYTF.

This clonotype was recorded many times. The V and J genes are TRBV10-3 and TRBJ1-2, with TRBD1 matching over 10 bases. The CDR3 is made up of 13 amino acids. Germline lookup yields CDR1 ENHRY and CDR2 SYGVKD. The J segment lost 4 bases and the V segment lost 10 bases, leaving 6 bases of the junction unmatched. The CDR3 loop is CATRGTGVYGYTF. DNA of the CDR3: TGTGCCACCAGAGGGACAGGGGTCTATGGCTACACCTTC.

This clonotype has a count of ten or more. The V and J genes are TRBV6-6 and TRBJ2-1, with 16 bases lining up with TRBD2. This CDR3 has 20 amino acids. Trimming at V came to 6 bases and at J to 3 bases, leaving 14 bases not matched to a gene. Germline-derived CDR1 and CDR2 are MNHNY and SVGAGI (reference sequence). The CDR3 here is CASRYRGGTSGRGDYNEQFF. As DNA, the CDR3 is TGTGCCAGCAGGTACCGTGGTGGGACTAGCGGGAGGGGCGACTACAATGAGCAGTTCTTC.

In its sample, this clonotype was seen many times. This chain links TRBV20-1 with TRBJ2-3, with 9 bases aligning to TRBD1. The germline CDR1 and CDR2 sequences are DFQATT and SNEGSKA (reference sequence). The V gene end was trimmed by 6 bases and the J gene end by 0 bases; junction bases not matched to a gene: 7. The CDR3 consists of 15 residues. CDR3 in DNA: TGCAGTGCCGGGGACAGGGCAACTAGCACAGATACGCAGTATTTT. This encodes CSAGDRATSTDTQYF.

By sample fraction, this clonotype is medium-sized. The chain is built from TRBV12-3 or TRBV12-4 and TRBJ1-5, with D unclear. This CDR3 is 15 amino acids long. Trimming took 3 bases from V and 4 from J, leaving 13 bases between them. The CDR3 loop reads CASSFARHGNQPQHF. DNA of the CDR3: TGTGCCAGCAGTTTCGCTCGCCACGGGAATCAGCCCCAGCATTTT.

V and J are TRBV5-6 and TRBJ1-1; maybe TRBD1 (6 bases). Trimming removed 4 bases from V and 5 bases from J, with 18 bases in between. The CDR3 loop spans 15 amino acids. The germline gives CDR1 SGHDT, CDR2 YYEEEE. The CDR3 DNA reads TGTGCCAGCAGCCCCCTGAGGCAGGGGATGACTGAAGCTTTCTTT. Translated: CASSPLRQGMTEAFF.

At least ten counts were recorded for this clonotype. The chain is built from TRBV20-1 and TRBJ2-5, with D perhaps assigned TRBD1 or TRBD2 (5 bases each). The CDR3 loop spans 14 amino acids. Trimming shortened V by 6 bases and J by 5 bases, and 19 bases separated the two germline ends. CDR1 is DFQATT and CDR2 is SNEGSKA in the germline V gene (reference sequence). Here the CDR3 DNA reads TGCAGTGCAGACCGGCCCCCCGAGGGGGAGACCCAGTACTTC. This translates into CSADRPPEGETQYF.

This clonotype was detected ten times or more. This chain uses TRBV7-2 with TRBJ1-1; unclear D gene. This CDR3 region has 14 residues. Trimming took off 3 bases at V and 5 bases at J, with 13 bases between the two ends. The germline gives CDR1 SGHTA, CDR2 FQGNSA. CDR3 amino acids: CASSFRPGETEAFF. CDR3 nucleotides: TGTGCCAGCAGCTTTCGGCCCGGAGAGACTGAAGCTTTCTTT.

The rearrangement links TRBV6-6 to TRBJ1-5; possible D gene TRBD1, 6 bases. The CDR3 loop spans 16 amino acids. In germline, CDR1 is MNHNY, CDR2 SVGAGI (reference sequence). The germline V and J ends were trimmed by 4 bases and 4 bases, with 17 bases remaining between them. The CDR3 is CASSSWSRGGNQPQHF. The CDR3 DNA reads TGTGCCAGCAGTTCTTGGAGCAGGGGAGGTAATCAGCCCCAGCATTTT.

Within the sample, this clonotype is medium-sized. V and J are TRBV5-6 and TRBJ2-5; no clear D gene. Germline assignment: CDR1 SGHDT and CDR2 YYEEEE. Between the trimmed V and J ends, which lost 2 bases and 5 bases, there was a span of 10 bases. The CDR3 contains 13 residues. CDR3: CASSFFSVETQYF. The CDR3 DNA follows: TGTGCCAGCAGCTTTTTTAGTGTGGAGACCCAGTACTTC. Full variable domain (missing parts from reference TRBV5-6 and TRBJ2-5): DAGVTQSPTHLIKTRGQQVTLRCSPKSGHDTVSWYQQALGQGPQFIFQYYEEEERQRGNFPDRFSGHQFPNYSSELNVNALLLGDSALYLCASSFFSVETQYFGPGTRLLVL.

This clonotype was recorded at least ten times. This chain joins TRBV24-1 and TRBJ2-4; D not resolved. Germline V lookup: CDR1 KGHDR, CDR2 SFDVKD. The germline V and J ends were trimmed by 1 base and 7 bases, with 4 bases remaining between them. This CDR3 region has 12 residues. Written as DNA, the CDR3 is TGTGCCACCAGTGATTTCCGTAACATTCAGTACTTC. Its translation: CATSDFRNIQYF.

This clonotype is labeled as medium-sized. Relative to the germline gene, one junction end is altered; a read error may explain this. The rearrangement joins TRBV7-7 to TRBJ2-2; TRBD1 matches 7 bases. Germline CDR1 reads SSHAT; CDR2 reads FNYEAQ (reference sequence). CDR3 length equals 15 residues. In DNA, the CDR3 is TGTGCTAGCACCCAAGACAGGGAAGTCACCGGGGAGCTGTTTTTT. Protein sequence: CASTQDREVTGELFF.

This chain connects TRBV27 to TRBJ2-7; TRBD2 is a possible D gene (5 bases). V was clipped by 6 bases and J by 4 bases, with 19 bases between them. This CDR3 is 15 amino acids long. The germline CDR1 and CDR2 sequences are MNHEY and SMNVEV (reference sequence). CDR3 amino acids: CASSPTTGSRYEQYF. The CDR3 bases are TGTGCCAGCAGCCCCACGACGGGGAGTCGGTACGAGCAGTACTTC.

Ten or more counts support this clonotype. V is TRBV5-1 and J is TRBJ2-4; maybe TRBD1 (5 bases). CDR1 SGHRS and CDR2 YFSETQ come from the germline V gene. The CDR3 sequence is 14 residues long. The V end was cut by 0 bases, the J end by 5 bases, with 9 bases between. The CDR3 protein is CASSLAGLENIQYF. The CDR3 coding sequence is TGCGCCAGCAGCTTGGCAGGGTTAGAAAACATTCAGTACTTC.